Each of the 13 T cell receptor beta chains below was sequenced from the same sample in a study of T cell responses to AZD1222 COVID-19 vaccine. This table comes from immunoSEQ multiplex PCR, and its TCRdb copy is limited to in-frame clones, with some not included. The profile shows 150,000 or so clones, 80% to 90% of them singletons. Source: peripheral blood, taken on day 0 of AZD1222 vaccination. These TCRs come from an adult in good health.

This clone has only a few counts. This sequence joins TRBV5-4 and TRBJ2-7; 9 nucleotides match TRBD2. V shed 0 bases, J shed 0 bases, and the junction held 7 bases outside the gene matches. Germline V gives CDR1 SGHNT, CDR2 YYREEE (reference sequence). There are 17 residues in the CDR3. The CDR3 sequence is CASSLGIKRGDSYEQYF. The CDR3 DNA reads TGTGCCAGCAGCTTGGGGATTAAGCGGGGGGACTCCTACGAGCAGTACTTC.

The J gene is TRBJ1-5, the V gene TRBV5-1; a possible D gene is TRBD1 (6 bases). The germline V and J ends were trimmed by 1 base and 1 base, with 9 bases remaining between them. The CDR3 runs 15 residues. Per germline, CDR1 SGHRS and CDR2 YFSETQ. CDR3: CASSLSGVSNQPQHF. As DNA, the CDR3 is TGCGCCAGCAGCTTGTCAGGGGTGAGCAATCAGCCCCAGCATTTT.

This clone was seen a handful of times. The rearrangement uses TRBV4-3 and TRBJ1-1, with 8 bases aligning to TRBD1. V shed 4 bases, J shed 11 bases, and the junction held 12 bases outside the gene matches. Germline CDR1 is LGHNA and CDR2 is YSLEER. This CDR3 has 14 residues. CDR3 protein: CASSLGQEGREAFF. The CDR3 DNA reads TGCGCCAGCAGCCTGGGACAGGAAGGACGTGAGGCTTTCTTT.

CDR3 nucleotide sequence: TGTGCCAGCAGCGCAACCGGGACAGTAGCAAGGTTCTTC. This translates into CASSATGTVARFF. The chain couples TRBV6-2 or TRBV6-3 to TRBJ2-1; 7 positions agree with TRBD1. Per germline, CDR1 MNHEY and CDR2 SVGEGT. V lost 6 bases to trimming and J lost 15 bases; unmatched junction nucleotides: 14. The length of the CDR3 is 13 residues.

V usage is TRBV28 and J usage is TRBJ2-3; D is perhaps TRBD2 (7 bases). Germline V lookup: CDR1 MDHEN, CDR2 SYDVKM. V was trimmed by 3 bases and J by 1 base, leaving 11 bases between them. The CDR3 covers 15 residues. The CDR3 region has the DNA TGTGCCAGCAGTTTCCGGGGGGCGGGCACAGATACGCAGTATTTT. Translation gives CASSFRGAGTDTQYF.

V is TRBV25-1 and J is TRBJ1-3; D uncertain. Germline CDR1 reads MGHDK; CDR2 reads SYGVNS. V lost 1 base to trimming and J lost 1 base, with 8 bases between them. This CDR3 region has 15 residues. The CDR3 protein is CASSESRKSGNTIYF. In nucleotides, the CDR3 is TGTGCCAGCAGTGAATCCAGGAAGTCTGGAAACACCATATATTTT.

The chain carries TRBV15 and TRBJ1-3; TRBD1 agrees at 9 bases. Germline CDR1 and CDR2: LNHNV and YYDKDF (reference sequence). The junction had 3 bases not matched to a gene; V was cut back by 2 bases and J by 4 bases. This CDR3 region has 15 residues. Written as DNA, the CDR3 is TGTGCCACCAGCAGACCCACAGGGGGCGGAAACACCATATATTTT. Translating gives CATSRPTGGGNTIYF.

The CDR3 reads CASKSPGNSPLHF. In DNA form, the CDR3 reads TGTGCCAGTAAGTCCCCCGGGAATTCACCCCTCCACTTT. The chain joins TRBV19 to TRBJ1-6; D remains ambiguous. CDR3 length equals 13 residues. With 7 bases removed from V and 7 bases from J, the gap between germline ends came to 11 bases. From germline, CDR1 is LNHDA and CDR2 SQIVND (reference sequence).

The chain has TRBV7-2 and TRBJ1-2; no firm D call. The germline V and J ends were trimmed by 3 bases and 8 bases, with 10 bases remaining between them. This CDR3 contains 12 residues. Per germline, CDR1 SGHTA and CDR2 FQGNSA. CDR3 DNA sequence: TGTGCCAGCAGCTTTGGTTCGGGGGGCTACACCTTC. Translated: CASSFGSGGYTF. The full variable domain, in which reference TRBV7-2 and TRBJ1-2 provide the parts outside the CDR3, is GAGVSQSPSNKVTEKGKDVELRCDPISGHTALYWYRQSLGQGLEFLIYFQGNSAPDKSGLPSDRFSAERTGGSVSTLTIQRTQQEDSAVYLCASSFGSGGYTFGSGTRLTVV.

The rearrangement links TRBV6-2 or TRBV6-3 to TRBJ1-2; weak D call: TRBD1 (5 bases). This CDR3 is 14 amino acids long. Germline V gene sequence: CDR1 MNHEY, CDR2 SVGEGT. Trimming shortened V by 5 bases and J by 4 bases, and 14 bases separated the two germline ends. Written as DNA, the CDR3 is TGTGCCAGCAGTAAACCGGGGGGAGTCTATGGCTACACCTTC. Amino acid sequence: CASSKPGGVYGYTF.

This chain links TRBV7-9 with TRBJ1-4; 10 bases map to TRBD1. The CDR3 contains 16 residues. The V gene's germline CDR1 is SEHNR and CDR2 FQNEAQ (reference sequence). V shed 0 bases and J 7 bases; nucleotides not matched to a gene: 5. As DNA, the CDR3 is TGTGCCAGCAGCTTAGCCGACAGGGGGCTTTTTGAAAAACTGTTTTTT. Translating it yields CASSLADRGLFEKLFF.

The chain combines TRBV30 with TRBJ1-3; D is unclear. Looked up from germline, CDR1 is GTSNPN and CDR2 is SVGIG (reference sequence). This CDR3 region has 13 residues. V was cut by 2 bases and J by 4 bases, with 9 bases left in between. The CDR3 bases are TGTGCCTGGAGTTCCGGGTTGGGAAACACCATATATTTT. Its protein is CAWSSGLGNTIYF.

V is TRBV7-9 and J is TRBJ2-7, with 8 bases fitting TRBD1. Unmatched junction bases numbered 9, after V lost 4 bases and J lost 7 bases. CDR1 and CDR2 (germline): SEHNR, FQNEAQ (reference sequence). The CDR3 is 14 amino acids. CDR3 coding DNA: TGTGCCAGCAGCTCACCCGACAGGGGACATGAGCAGTACTTC. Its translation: CASSSPDRGHEQYF.